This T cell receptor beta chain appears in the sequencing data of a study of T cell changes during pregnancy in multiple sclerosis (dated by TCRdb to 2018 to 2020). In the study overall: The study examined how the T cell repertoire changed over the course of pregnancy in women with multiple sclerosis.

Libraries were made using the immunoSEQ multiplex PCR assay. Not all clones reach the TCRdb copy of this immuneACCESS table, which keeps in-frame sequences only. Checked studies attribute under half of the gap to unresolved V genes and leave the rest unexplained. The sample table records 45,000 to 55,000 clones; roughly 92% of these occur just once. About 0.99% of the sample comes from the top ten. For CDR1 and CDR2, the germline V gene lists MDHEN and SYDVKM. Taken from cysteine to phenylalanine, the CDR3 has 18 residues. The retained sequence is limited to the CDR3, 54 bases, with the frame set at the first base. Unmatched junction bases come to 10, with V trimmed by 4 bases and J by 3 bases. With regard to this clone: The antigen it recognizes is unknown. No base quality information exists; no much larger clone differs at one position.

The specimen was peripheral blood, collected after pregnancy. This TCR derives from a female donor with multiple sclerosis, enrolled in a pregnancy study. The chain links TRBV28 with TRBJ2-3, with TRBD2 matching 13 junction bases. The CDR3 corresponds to CASSSGTSGAGPTDTQYF. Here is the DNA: TGTGCCAGCAGTTCCGGGACTAGCGGGGCAGGGCCTACAGATACGCAGTATTTT.